This is a list of T cell receptor beta chains from one sample in a study of a mutant IDH1 vaccine in newly diagnosed glioma. Assay: immunoSEQ multiplex PCR; the TCRdb copy retains only in-frame clones and omits some. The repertoire holds over 40,000 clones, approximately 80% seen once, with roughly 5% in the top ten. Antigen specificity for these receptors is unknown. The material was PBMCs, obtained from a glioma patient whose treatment included an IDH1 peptide vaccine. The receptor set was obtained from a middle-aged woman with glioma. Some clones in this sample may be carry-over from other donors' samples. CDR3s include the opening cysteine and the closing phenylalanine or tryptophan. D genes are given only for firm matches. Where a row states a size, it is once, few, many or the class of an expanded clone; other rows omit it.

TRBD2	TRBV28	TRBJ2-2	few	TGTGCCAGCAGTTCCGGGACTAGCGGGAAATGGTACCTCTCGAACACCGGGGAGCTGTTTTTT	CASSSGTSGKWYLSNTGELFF
NA	TRBV20-1	TRBJ2-7	NA	TGCAGTGCTCCCCGGGGAGCCACAAGGAACTTC	CSAPRGATRNF
NA	TRBV5-4	TRBJ1-4	NA	TGTGCCAGCAGAGAAACAACTAATGAAAAACTGTTTTTT	CASRETTNEKLFF
TRBD2	TRBV10-3	TRBJ2-1	NA	TGTGCCATCAGGTTAGGGACTAGCGACAATGAGCAGTTCTTC	CAIRLGTSDNEQFF
NA	TRBV11-2	TRBJ2-7	once	TGTGCCAGCAGCCCCCAAACAAGGGTCGAGCAGTACTTC	CASSPQTRVEQYF
NA	TRBV9	TRBJ1-2	once	TGTGCCAGCGCTTTAGGGGGGGGGCATTACTATGGCTACACCTTC	CASALGGGHYYGYTF
NA	TRBV29-1	TRBJ2-1	NA	TGCAGCGTTGAACTGACTAGGTTAGAGCAGTTCTTC	CSVELTRLEQFF
TRBD1	TRBV7-9	TRBJ2-7	NA	TGTGCCAGCAGCTCCGGGACAGAAATTCTCTACGAGCAGTACTTC	CASSSGTEILYEQYF
NA	TRBV7-9	TRBJ1-2	few	TGTGCCAGCAGCTTAGTGGGGGGATCCCGAGGCTACACCTTC	CASSLVGGSRGYTF
TRBD1	TRBV6-4	TRBJ1-5	few	TGTGCCGTAAGGAGGGGGCGCGGGCCCCAGCATTTT	CAVRRGRGPQHF
NA	TRBV19	TRBJ2-6	NA	TGTGCCAGCCAAGGGGGGGCTGGGGCCAACGTCCTGACTTTC	CASQGGAGANVLTF